The clone carrying this T cell receptor (beta chain) showed up just a few times. Its specificity is not known. TCRdb called the 5' RACE reads again in MiXCR, with one record for every CDR3 protein. The data contain roughly 130,000 distinct CDR3 sequences, approximately 6.3% of them singletons. The V end lost 2 bases, the J end lost 7 bases, and 15 bases lay between the germline ends. Germline values: CDR1 LGHNA, CDR2 YSLEER. The CDR3 contains 14 residues. The sample belongs to a study of T-cell memory formation after mild COVID-19. Study-wide results and limits: The study found balanced CD4/CD8 in clones contracting day 15 to 85 and a CD4+ lean in later expanders. The SARS-CoV-2 specificity of second-wave clones reaching peak at day 37 remained unverified. Among contracting clones, CD4+ were mainly CM/EM and CD8+ enriched in EMRA.

The sequencing input was PBMCs or a T cell subset sorted from them (not recorded which). The chain carries TRBV4-3 and TRBJ2-7; possible D gene TRBD1, 5 bases. The receptor was isolated from an adult woman who had mild COVID-19 (a few samples of this study predate the infection). Cell type and time point are not known. DNA for the CDR3: TGCGCCAGCAGCCAATTCCAAGGGGATGGGGAGCAGTACTTC. Translated: CASSQFQGDGEQYF.